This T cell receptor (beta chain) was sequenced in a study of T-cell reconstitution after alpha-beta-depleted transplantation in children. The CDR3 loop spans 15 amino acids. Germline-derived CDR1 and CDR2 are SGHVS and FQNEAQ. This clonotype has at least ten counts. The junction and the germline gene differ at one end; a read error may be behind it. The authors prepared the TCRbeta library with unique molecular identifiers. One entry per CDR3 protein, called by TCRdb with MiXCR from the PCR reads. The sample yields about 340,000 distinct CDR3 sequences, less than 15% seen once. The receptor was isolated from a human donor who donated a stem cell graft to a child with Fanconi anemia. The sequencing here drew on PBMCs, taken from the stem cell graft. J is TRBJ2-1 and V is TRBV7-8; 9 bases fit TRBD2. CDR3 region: CASSLAGPSYNEQFF. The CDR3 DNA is TGTGCCAGCAGCCTAGCGGGGCCGTCCTACAATGAGCAGTTCTTC. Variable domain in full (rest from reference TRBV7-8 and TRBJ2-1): GAGVSQSPRYKVAKRGQDVALRCDPISGHVSLFWYQQALGQGPEFLTYFQNEAQLDKSGLPSDRFFAERPEGSVSTLKIQRTQQEDSAVYLCASSLAGPSYNEQFFGPGTRLTVL.